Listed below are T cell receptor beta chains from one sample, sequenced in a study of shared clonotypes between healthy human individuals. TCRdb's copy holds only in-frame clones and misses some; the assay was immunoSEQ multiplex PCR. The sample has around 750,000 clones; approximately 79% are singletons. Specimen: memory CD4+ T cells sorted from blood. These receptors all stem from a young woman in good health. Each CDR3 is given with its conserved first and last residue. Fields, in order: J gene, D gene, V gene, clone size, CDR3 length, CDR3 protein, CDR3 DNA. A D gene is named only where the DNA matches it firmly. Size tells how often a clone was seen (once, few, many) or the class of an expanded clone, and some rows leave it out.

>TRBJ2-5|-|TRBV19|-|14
CASRRTGSKETQYF
TGTGCCAGTAGGAGGACGGGATCAAAAGAGACCCAGTACTTC
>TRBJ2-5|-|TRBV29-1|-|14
CSVVGRIIGETQYF
TGCAGCGTTGTAGGACGGATTATCGGGGAGACCCAGTACTTC
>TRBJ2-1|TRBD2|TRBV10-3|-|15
CAISATSGDYNEQFF
TGTGCCATCAGTGCGACTAGCGGAGACTACAATGAGCAGTTCTTC
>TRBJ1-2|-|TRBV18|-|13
CASSPDKRYGYTF
TGTGCCAGCTCACCAGACAAACGCTATGGCTACACCTTC
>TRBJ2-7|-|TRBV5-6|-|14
CASSLGRTGYEQYF
TGTGCCAGCAGCCTAGGACGGACGGGCTACGAGCAGTACTTC
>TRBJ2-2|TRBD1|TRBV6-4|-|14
CASSGQGGTGELFF
TGTGCCAGCAGCGGACAGGGAGGAACCGGGGAGCTGTTTTTT
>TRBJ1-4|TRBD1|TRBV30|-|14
CAWSVQGNNEKLFF
TGTGCCTGGAGTGTACAGGGGAATAATGAAAAACTGTTTTTT
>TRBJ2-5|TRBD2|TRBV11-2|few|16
CASSPSELAGVETQYF
TGTGCCAGCAGCCCGTCTGAGCTAGCGGGAGTAGAGACCCAGTACTTC
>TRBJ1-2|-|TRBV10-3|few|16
CAISESKGRLRSGYTF
TGTGCCATCAGTGAGTCTAAGGGACGCCTTAGGAGTGGCTACACCTTC
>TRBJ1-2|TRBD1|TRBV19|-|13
CASSQQGDYGYTF
TGTGCCAGCAGCCAACAGGGGGACTATGGCTACACCTTC
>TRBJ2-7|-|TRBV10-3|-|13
CAISGTASYEQYF
TGTGCCATCAGTGGGACAGCCTCCTACGAGCAGTACTTC
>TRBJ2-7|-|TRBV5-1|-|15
CASSLSDLQVYEQYF
TGCGCCAGCAGCTTGTCGGACCTTCAGGTCTACGAGCAGTACTTC
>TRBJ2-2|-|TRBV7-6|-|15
CASSPGAAPRGELFF
TGTGCCAGCAGCCCGGGGGCGGCTCCCCGGGGGGAGCTGTTTTTT
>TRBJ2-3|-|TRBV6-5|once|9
CAGGDTQYF
TGTGCCGGTGGAGATACGCAGTATTTT
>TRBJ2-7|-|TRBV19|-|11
CASFSGTRQYF
TGTGCCAGTTTTTCAGGTACAAGGCAGTACTTC
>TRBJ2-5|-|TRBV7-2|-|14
CASSLGGTQETQYF
TGTGCCAGCAGCTTAGGGGGGACCCAAGAGACCCAGTACTTC
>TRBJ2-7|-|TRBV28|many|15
CASTNGGAITYEQYF
TGTGCCAGCACAAACGGGGGCGCGATAACCTACGAGCAGTACTTC
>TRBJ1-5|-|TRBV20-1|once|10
CSASNQPQHF
TGCAGTGCTTCGAATCAGCCCCAGCATTTT
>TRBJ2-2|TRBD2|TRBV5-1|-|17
CASSPGTSGSYTGELFF
TGCGCCAGCAGCCCGGGGACTAGCGGATCCTACACCGGGGAGCTGTTTTTT
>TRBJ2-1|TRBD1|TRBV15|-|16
CATSRGSTGAYNEQFF
TGTGCCACCAGCAGAGGAAGCACAGGGGCCTACAATGAGCAGTTCTTC
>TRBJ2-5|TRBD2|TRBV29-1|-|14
CSPPNLAGVKTQYF
TGCAGCCCGCCGAATCTAGCGGGAGTAAAAACGCAGTACTTC
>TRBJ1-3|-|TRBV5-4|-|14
CASSPGDAGNTIYF
TGTGCCAGCAGCCCTGGGGACGCGGGAAACACCATATATTTT
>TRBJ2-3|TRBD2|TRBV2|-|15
CASSEYGLAVDTQYF
TGTGCCAGCAGTGAATATGGACTAGCGGTAGATACGCAGTATTTT
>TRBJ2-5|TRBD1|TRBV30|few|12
CAWGQVQETQYF
TGTGCCTGGGGACAGGTCCAAGAGACCCAGTACTTC
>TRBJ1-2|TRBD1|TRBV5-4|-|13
CASSQGTGYGYTF
TGTGCCAGCAGTCAGGGGACAGGATATGGCTACACCTTC
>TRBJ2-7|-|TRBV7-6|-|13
CASSPALSYEQYF
TGTGCCAGCAGCCCGGCCCTTTCCTACGAGCAGTACTTC
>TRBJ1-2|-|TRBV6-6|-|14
CASSPDRLYDGYTF
TGTGCCAGCAGTCCCGACAGGCTGTACGATGGCTACACCTTC
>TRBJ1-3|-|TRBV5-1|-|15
CASRAEILAGNTIYF
TGCGCCAGCAGAGCGGAAATTCTGGCTGGAAACACCATATATTTT
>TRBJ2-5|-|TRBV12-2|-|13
CASSDPPEETQYF
TGTGCTTCGTCGGACCCCCCTGAAGAGACCCAGTACTTC
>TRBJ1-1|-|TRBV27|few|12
CASSSGLTEAFF
TGTGCCAGCAGTTCAGGGCTCACTGAAGCTTTCTTT
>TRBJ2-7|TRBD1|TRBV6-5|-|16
CASSSTYSGTGTEQYF
TGTGCCAGCAGTTCCACCTATTCCGGGACAGGGACCGAGCAGTACTTC
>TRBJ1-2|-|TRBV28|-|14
CASRDSRDLGGYTF
TGTGCCAGCAGAGACTCACGGGACCTCGGGGGCTACACCTTC
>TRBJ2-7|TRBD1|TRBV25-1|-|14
CASSEYRDRGEQYF
TGTGCCAGCAGTGAATACCGCGACAGGGGCGAGCAGTACTTC
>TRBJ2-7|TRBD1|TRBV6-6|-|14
CASRLTGESYEQYF
TGTGCCAGCAGGTTGACAGGGGAAAGCTACGAGCAGTACTTC
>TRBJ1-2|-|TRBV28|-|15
CASSPPGDFNYGYTF
TGTGCCAGCAGCCCCCCAGGAGATTTTAACTATGGCTACACCTTC
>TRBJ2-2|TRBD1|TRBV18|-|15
CASSPRQGNTGELFF
TGTGCCAGCTCACCACGACAGGGGAACACCGGGGAGCTGTTTTTT
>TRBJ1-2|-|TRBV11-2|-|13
CASSLDGSYGYTF
TGTGCCAGCAGCTTAGACGGTTCCTATGGCTACACCTTC
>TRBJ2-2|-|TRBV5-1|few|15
CASSLYGENTGELFF
TGCGCCAGCAGCTTGTACGGAGAGAACACCGGGGAGCTGTTTTTT
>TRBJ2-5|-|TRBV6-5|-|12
CASSSGVKTQYF
TGTGCCAGCAGTTCAGGGGTAAAGACCCAGTACTTC
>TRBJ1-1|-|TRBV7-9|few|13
CASSLVGARRAFF
TGTGCCAGCAGCTTGGTAGGGGCCCGGCGGGCTTTCTTT
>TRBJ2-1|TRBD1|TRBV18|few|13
CASSRTGGNEQFF
TGTGCCAGCTCACGGACAGGGGGCAATGAGCAGTTCTTC
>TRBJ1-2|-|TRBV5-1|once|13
CASNPGPGRGYTF
TGCGCCAGTAACCCCGGGCCGGGCCGAGGCTACACCTTC
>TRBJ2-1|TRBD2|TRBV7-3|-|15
CASSPGTSGSGEQFF
TGTGCCAGCAGCCCAGGGACTAGCGGGAGCGGAGAGCAGTTCTTC
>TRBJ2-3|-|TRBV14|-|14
CASSQEQHADTQYF
TGTGCCAGCAGCCAAGAGCAACACGCAGATACGCAGTATTTT
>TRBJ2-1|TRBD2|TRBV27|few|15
CASRSGAGPYNEQFF
TGTGCCAGCAGGAGCGGGGCGGGACCCTACAATGAGCAGTTCTTC
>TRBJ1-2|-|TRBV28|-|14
CASSPGNWFYGYTF
TGTGCCAGCAGTCCCGGAAACTGGTTCTATGGCTACACCTTC
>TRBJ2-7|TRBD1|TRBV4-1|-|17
CASSQEVRGQGYSEQYF
TGCGCCAGCAGCCAAGAAGTGAGAGGACAGGGCTATTCCGAGCAGTACTTC
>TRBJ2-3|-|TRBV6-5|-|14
CASSYRETTDTQYF
TGTGCCAGCAGTTACCGGGAGACCACAGATACGCAGTATTTT
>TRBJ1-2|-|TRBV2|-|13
CASAAGANYGYTF
TGTGCCAGCGCGGCAGGAGCTAACTATGGCTACACCTTC
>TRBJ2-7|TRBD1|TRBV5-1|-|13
CASSPGTGLEQYF
TGCGCCAGCAGCCCCGGGACAGGGCTGGAGCAGTACTTC
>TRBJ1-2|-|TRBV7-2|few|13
CASSQQSTYGYTF
TGTGCCAGCAGCCAACAGAGTACCTATGGCTACACCTTC
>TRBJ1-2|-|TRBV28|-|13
CASHRTANYGYTF
TGTGCCAGCCACAGGACAGCTAACTATGGCTACACCTTC
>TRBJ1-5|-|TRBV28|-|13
CASSPAGDQPQHF
TGTGCCAGCAGTCCGGCCGGGGACCAGCCCCAGCATTTT